This T cell receptor (beta chain) stems from a study of blood T cells in healthy people across ages. About the research overall: Per two T cells, template switching captured roughly one barcoded beta molecule.

With a J-beta primer mix and a sample-barcoded 5' primer, a second PCR ran 7 to 11 cycles. TCRdb re-analysed the 5' RACE reads in MiXCR, keeping a single row per CDR3 protein. The sample includes more than 1 million distinct CDR3 sequences, 35% to 55% of them seen just once. Source material: blood. The sequence came from a woman in her sixties in good health.

The CDR3 DNA reads as TGTGCCAGCAGCTTAGAGCCCGGGACTAGTTTCAGCGAGCAGTTCTTC. Translated, it gives CASSLEPGTSFSEQFF. V usage is TRBV7-8 and J usage is TRBJ2-1; 8 positions match TRBD2. The CDR3 covers 16 residues. Germline values: CDR1 SGHVS, CDR2 FQNEAQ. V was clipped by 1 base and J by 10 bases; unmatched bases: 12. Full variable domain (missing parts from reference TRBV7-8 and TRBJ2-1): GAGVSQSPRYKVAKRGQDVALRCDPISGHVSLFWYQQALGQGPEFLTYFQNEAQLDKSGLPSDRFFAERPEGSVSTLKIQRTQQEDSAVYLCASSLEPGTSFSEQFFGPGTRLTVL.